The 15 T cell receptor beta chains reported below all come from one sample, sequenced in a study of TET2 disruption in CD19-targeted CAR T cells (dated by TCRdb to between 2018 and 2020). This specimen's treatment or condition label, per the study, means: autologous CTL019 cells: CD19 CAR with 4-1BB and CD3 zeta domains. These receptors have no identified antigens. Library construction relied on the immunoSEQ multiplex PCR assay. Here the immuneACCESS table is served through TCRdb, limited to in-frame sequences with V and J called. Missing clones are a known gap in these copies; in checked studies unresolved V genes cover under half, and the rest lacks a known reason. This sample's table has entries for 20,000 to 30,000 clones. Around 1.9% of the sample goes to the ten largest clones. Sequencing used CD8- CAR+ T cells sorted from cultured blood T cells, obtained for CD19 CAR T cell therapy. The cell subset or site label on this specimen signifies: CD8-negative CAR-positive T cells from the infusion product. The receptors derive from a man between 65 and 80 years old with chronic lymphocytic leukemia.

CDR3 bases read: TGTGCCAGCAGCCTACAGGGGGACTACGAG. Encoded protein: CASSLQGDYE. The whole CDR3 protein reads CASSLQGDYEQYF. This chain links TRBV7-3 with TRBJ2-7; the match to TRBD1 covers 8 bases. The CDR3 goes on 3 residues after the read ends, and that part is filled in from the germline J gene. Germline CDR1 reads SGHTA; CDR2 reads FQGTGA. V lost 5 bases to trimming and J lost 3 bases; unmatched junction nucleotides: 3. The CDR3 runs 13 residues.

A note on this clone: Read coverage stops 3 residues before the CDR3 terminus; the germline J gene supplies the remainder. This chain uses TRBV28 with TRBJ2-2; 7 nucleotides agree with TRBD1. V trimming: 6 bases; J trimming: 7 bases; junction bases outside the gene matches: 8. The germline CDR1 and CDR2 sequences are MDHEN and SYDVKM. CDR3 size: 14 residues. The sequenced CDR3 bases are TGTGCCAGCAGCCTATTTCGACAGGGCGGGGAG. Its translation: CASSLFRQGGE. The entire CDR3 is CASSLFRQGGELFF.

Comment on this clone: The read falls 3 residues short of the CDR3 end, and the missing part is taken from the germline J gene. This chain links TRBV13 with TRBJ1-2; no definite D call. In germline, CDR1 is PRHDT, CDR2 FYEKMQ (reference sequence). There are 12 residues in the CDR3. The CDR3 reads CASSILVGDYTF. CDR3 DNA, as far as it was read: TGTGCCAGCAGCATACTAGTGGGTGAC.

Concerning this clone: The read is 3 residues too short to cover the CDR3 end, so that end is filled in from the germline J gene. The rearrangement uses TRBV5-1 and TRBJ2-3; 9 nucleotides match TRBD2. This CDR3 comprises 15 residues. Germline values: CDR1 SGHRS, CDR2 YFSETQ. The V gene end was trimmed by 3 bases and the J gene end by 6 bases; junction bases not matched to a gene: 8. CDR3 DNA, as far as it was read: TGCGCCAGCAGCTGGGGCGGGGGGGCTTCGGATACG. Residues: CASSWGGGASDT. The whole CDR3 sequence reads CASSWGGGASDTQYF.

Remarks on this clone: The observed sequence ends 3 residues before the CDR3 terminus, with the missing tail filled in from the germline J gene. J is TRBJ2-3 and V is TRBV12-3 or TRBV12-4; D gene ambiguous. This CDR3 is 14 amino acids long. CDR3: CASSPFVASETQYF. The sequenced CDR3 bases are TGTGCCAGCAGTCCCTTTGTAGCCAGTGAGACG.

This clone is identified as medium-sized from frequency. The read stops 3 residues short of the end of the CDR3; the missing end is completed from the germline J gene. The same CDR3 can be traced to other DNA sequences in this sample. V usage is TRBV19 and J usage is TRBJ1-1; TRBD1 aligns across 7 bases. With 7 bases clipped from V and 4 bases from J, the junction kept 6 bases outside the gene matches. This CDR3 spans 13 amino acids. Germline V gene sequence: CDR1 LNHDA, CDR2 SQIVND (reference sequence). The CDR3 is CASTPTGSTEAFF. The sequenced CDR3 bases are TGTGCCAGTACCCCGACAGGGTCCACTGAA.

As regards this clone: A read error may account for a junction end that differs from germline. The read falls 3 residues short of the CDR3 end, and the missing part is taken from the germline J gene. The chain carries TRBV3-1 (or the pseudogene TRBV3-2) and TRBJ1-1; maybe TRBD1 (6 bases). Germline values: CDR1 LGHDT, CDR2 YNNKEL (reference sequence). The CDR3 sequence is 13 residues long. The covered CDR3 bases are TGTGCCACCAGCCAGGGGCTGAACACTGAA. It yields the protein CATSQGLNTE. The full CDR3 reads CATSQGLNTEAFF.

With regard to this clone: The read finishes 3 residues shy of the CDR3 end, and the germline J gene is used to complete it. This chain joins TRBV18 and TRBJ1-2; D is unresolved. This CDR3 comprises 13 residues. CDR1 and CDR2 (germline): KGHSH, LQKENI. Incomplete CDR3 DNA: TGTGCCAGCTCACCCTTCAGCACAGATACC. As protein: CASSPFSTDT. The full CDR3 protein is CASSPFSTDTYTF.

As for this clone: The read halts 3 residues ahead of the CDR3 end, with the missing end drawn from the germline J gene. The rearrangement links TRBV19 to TRBJ1-1, with a tentative D call TRBD1 (5 bases). In germline, CDR1 is LNHDA, CDR2 SQIVND (reference sequence). This CDR3 is built from 13 residues. The germline V and J ends were trimmed by 5 bases and 1 base, with 8 bases remaining between them. The CDR3 protein is CASSQGENTEAFF. The sequenced part of the CDR3 DNA is TGTGCCAGTAGTCAGGGAGAGAACACTGAA.

Of note for this clone: The DNA ends 3 residues before the CDR3 does, and the rest of the CDR3 is filled in from the germline J gene. This chain links TRBV6-2 or TRBV6-3 with TRBJ2-4; 8 bases fit TRBD1. The CDR3 sequence is 13 residues long. Germline V gene lookup returns CDR1 MNHEY and CDR2 SVGEGT. The part of the CDR3 DNA that was read is TGTGCCAGCAGTCCGACAGGGGCCTATGGT. This translates into CASSPTGAYG. The CDR3 reads in full as CASSPTGAYGQYF.

Comment on this clone: Read coverage stops 3 residues before the CDR3 terminus; the germline J gene supplies the remainder. V gene TRBV20-1 combines with J gene TRBJ2-7, with 10 bases that match TRBD2. With 5 bases clipped from V and 3 bases from J, the junction kept 7 bases outside the gene matches. CDR1 DFQATT and CDR2 SNEGSKA come from the germline V gene (reference sequence). The length of the CDR3 is 14 residues. The CDR3 loop reads CSAAPSSGGYEQYF. The CDR3 DNA, read in part, is TGCAGTGCTGCCCCATCTAGCGGGGGCTACGAG.

Concerning this clone: The read gets to within 3 residues of the CDR3 end, and the germline J gene fills in the rest. The sample holds other DNA sequences that translate to the same CDR3. The chain combines TRBV18 with TRBJ1-1; weak D call: TRBD1 (6 bases). This CDR3 is built from 16 residues. The germline V gene encodes CDR1 KGHSH and CDR2 LQKENI. The CDR3 is CASSPGLAGGVETAFF. The sequenced part of the CDR3 DNA is TGTGCCAGCTCACCAGGACTAGCGGGGGGCGTGGAGACA.

This clone counts as medium-sized by frequency. CDR3 in amino acids: CASSLAGGGIDTQYF. CDR3 DNA, as far as it was read: TGTGCCAGCAGCTTAGCGGGGGGTGGTATAGATACG. The chain employs TRBV7-3 and TRBJ2-3; 8 nucleotides match TRBD2. With the read ending 3 residues before the CDR3 end, the germline J gene is used to fill in that end. The CDR3 is 15 residues long. Trimming removed 2 bases from V and 5 bases from J; junction bases left unmatched: 6. Germline CDR1 is SGHTA and CDR2 is FQGTGA.

Comments on this clone: The CDR3 is cut off 3 residues early in the read; its end comes from the germline J gene. V usage is TRBV12-3 or TRBV12-4 and J usage is TRBJ1-2; D unclear. The CDR3 totals 13 residues. Trimming pared 2 bases from V and 2 bases from J, leaving 6 bases between. The part of the CDR3 DNA that was read is TGTGCCAGCAGTTTAAGCTCAAACTATGGC. It specifies CASSLSSNYG. The complete CDR3 reads CASSLSSNYGYTF.

In the case of this clone: Read coverage stops 3 residues before the CDR3 terminus; the germline J gene supplies the remainder. This rearrangement joins TRBV5-4 to TRBJ1-4, with TRBD1 matching 9 bases. Per germline, CDR1 SGHNT and CDR2 YYREEE (reference sequence). The CDR3 is 14 amino acids. V trimming: 4 bases; J trimming: 7 bases; junction bases outside the gene matches: 5. The sequenced CDR3 bases are TGTGCCAGCAGCGCACAGGGGGCCGGTGAAAAA. This codes for CASSAQGAGEK. The full CDR3 protein reads CASSAQGAGEKLFF.